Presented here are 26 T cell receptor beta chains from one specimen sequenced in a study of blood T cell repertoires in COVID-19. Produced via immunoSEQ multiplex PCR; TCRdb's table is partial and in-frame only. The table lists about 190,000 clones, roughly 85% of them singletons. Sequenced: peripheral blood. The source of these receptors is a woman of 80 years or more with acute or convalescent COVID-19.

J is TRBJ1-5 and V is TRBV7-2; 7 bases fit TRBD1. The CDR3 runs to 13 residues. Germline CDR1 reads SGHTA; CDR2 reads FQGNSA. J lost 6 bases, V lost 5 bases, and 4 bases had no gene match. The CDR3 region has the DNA TGTGCCAGCAGCATAGGACAGGCTCAGCCCCAGCATTTT. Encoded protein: CASSIGQAQPQHF. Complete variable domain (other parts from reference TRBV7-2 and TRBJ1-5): GAGVSQSPSNKVTEKGKDVELRCDPISGHTALYWYRQSLGQGLEFLIYFQGNSAPDKSGLPSDRFSAERTGGSVSTLTIQRTQQEDSAVYLCASSIGQAQPQHFGDGTRLSIL.

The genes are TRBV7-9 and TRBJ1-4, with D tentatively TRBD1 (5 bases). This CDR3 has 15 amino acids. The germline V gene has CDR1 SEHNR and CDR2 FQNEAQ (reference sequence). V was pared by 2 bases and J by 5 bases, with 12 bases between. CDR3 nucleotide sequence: TGTGCCAGCAGCTTATCGTGGACACGGAATGAAAAACTGTTTTTT. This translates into CASSLSWTRNEKLFF.

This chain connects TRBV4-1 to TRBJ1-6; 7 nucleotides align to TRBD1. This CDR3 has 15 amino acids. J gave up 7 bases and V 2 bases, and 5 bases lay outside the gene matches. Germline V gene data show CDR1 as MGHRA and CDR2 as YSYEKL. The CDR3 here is CASSQRDSGNSPLHF. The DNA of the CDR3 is TGCGCCAGCAGCCAACGGGACAGCGGGAATTCACCCCTCCACTTT.

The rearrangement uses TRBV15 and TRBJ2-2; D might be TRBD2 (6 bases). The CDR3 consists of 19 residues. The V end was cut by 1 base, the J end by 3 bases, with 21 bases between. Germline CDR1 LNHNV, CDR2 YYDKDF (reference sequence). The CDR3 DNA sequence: TGTGCCACCAGCAGAGGCGTCGTGACCGGGGGACCGGACACCGGGGAGCTGTTTTTT. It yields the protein CATSRGVVTGGPDTGELFF. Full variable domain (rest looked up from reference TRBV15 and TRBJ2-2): DAMVIQNPRYQVTQFGKPVTLSCSQTLNHNVMYWYQQKSSQAPKLLFHYYDKDFNNEADTPDNFQSRRPNTSFCFLDIRSPGLGDTAMYLCATSRGVVTGGPDTGELFFGEGSRLTVL.

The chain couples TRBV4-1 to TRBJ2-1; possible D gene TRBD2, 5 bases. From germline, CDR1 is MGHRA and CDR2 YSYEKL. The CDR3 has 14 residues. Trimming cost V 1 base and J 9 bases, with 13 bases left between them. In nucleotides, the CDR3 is TGCGCCAGCAGCCAAGCCGGGCGAGGGAGTGAGCAGTTCTTC. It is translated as CASSQAGRGSEQFF.

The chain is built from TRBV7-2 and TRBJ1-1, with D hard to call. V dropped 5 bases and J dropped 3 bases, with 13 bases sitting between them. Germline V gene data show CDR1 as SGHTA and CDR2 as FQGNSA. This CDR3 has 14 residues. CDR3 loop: CASSVQIEYTEAFF. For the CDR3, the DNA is TGTGCCAGCAGCGTACAGATCGAGTACACTGAAGCTTTCTTT.

Here the CDR3 DNA reads TGTGCCAGCAGTTTGGTAGCGGGGGAAGCAGCTACGCAGTATTTT. Encoded protein: CASSLVAGEAATQYF. The chain is built from TRBV28 and TRBJ2-3; 9 bases match TRBD2. The CDR3 has 15 residues. Germline V lookup: CDR1 MDHEN, CDR2 SYDVKM. Trimming at V came to 3 bases and at J to 8 bases, leaving 9 bases not matched to a gene.

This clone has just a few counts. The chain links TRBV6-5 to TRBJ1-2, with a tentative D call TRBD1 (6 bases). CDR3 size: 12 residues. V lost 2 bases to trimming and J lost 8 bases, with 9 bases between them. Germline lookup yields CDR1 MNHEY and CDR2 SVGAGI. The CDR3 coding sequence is TGTGCCAGCAGTTACCAAGGGGGAGGCTACACCTTC. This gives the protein CASSYQGGGYTF.

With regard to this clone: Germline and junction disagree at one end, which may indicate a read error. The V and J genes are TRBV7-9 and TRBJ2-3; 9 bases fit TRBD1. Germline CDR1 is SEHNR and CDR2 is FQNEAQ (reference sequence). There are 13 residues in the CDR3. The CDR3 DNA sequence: TGTGCCAGCAGCTTAAGGCGACAGGGGGAAAAATTGTTT. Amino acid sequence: CASSLRRQGEKLF. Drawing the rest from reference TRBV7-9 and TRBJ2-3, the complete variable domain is DTGVSQNPRHKITKRGQNVTFRCDPISEHNRLYWYRQTLGQGPEFLTYFQNEAQLEKSRLLSDRFSAERPKGSFSTLEIQRTEQGDSAMYLCASSLRRQGEKLFGPGTRLTVL.

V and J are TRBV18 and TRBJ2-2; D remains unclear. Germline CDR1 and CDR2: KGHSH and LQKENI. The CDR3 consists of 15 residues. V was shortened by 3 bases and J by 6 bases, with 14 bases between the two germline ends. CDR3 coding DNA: TGTGCCAGCTCACCTCTAAGCGCGACGTCCGGGGAGCTGTTTTTT. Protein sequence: CASSPLSATSGELFF.

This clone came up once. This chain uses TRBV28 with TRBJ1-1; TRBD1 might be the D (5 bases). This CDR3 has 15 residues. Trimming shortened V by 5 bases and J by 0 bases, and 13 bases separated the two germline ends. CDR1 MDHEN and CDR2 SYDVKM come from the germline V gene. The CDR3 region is CASSPAAGLNTEAFF. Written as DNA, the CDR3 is TGTGCCAGCAGTCCCGCGGCGGGACTGAACACTGAAGCTTTCTTT.

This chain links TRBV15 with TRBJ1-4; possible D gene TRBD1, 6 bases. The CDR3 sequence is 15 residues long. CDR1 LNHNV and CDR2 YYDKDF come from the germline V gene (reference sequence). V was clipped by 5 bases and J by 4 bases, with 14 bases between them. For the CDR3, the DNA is TGTGCCACCAGCCCCGGGGGGGGCGTTAATGAAAAACTGTTTTTT. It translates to CATSPGGGVNEKLFF. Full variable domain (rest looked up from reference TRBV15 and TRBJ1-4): DAMVIQNPRYQVTQFGKPVTLSCSQTLNHNVMYWYQQKSSQAPKLLFHYYDKDFNNEADTPDNFQSRRPNTSFCFLDIRSPGLGDTAMYLCATSPGGGVNEKLFFGSGTQLSVL.

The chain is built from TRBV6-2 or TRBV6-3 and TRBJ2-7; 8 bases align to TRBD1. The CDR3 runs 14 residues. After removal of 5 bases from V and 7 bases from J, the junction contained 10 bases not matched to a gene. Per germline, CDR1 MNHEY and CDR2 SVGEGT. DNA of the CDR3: TGTGCCAGCAGTAGGACAGGGCTGACAGGGGAGCAGTACTTC. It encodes CASSRTGLTGEQYF.

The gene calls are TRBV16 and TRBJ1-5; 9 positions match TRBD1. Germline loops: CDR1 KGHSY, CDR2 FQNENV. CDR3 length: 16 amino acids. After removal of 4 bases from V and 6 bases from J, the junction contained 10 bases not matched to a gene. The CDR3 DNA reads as TGTGCCAGCAGCCGGACCTTAGGACAGGGGAGTCAGCCCCAGCATTTT. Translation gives CASSRTLGQGSQPQHF.

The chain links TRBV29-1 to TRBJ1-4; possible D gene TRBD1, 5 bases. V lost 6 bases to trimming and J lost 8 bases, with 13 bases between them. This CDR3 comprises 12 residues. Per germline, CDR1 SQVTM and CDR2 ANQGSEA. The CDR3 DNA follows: TGCAGCGTCACCAGTAACAGGGAAAAACTGTTTTTT. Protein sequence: CSVTSNREKLFF.

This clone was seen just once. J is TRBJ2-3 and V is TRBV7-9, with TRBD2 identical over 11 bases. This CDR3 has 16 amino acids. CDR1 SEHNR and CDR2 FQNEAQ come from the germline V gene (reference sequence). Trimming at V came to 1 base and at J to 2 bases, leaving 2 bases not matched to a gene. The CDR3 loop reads CASSLGLAGLTDTQYF. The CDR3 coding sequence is TGTGCCAGCAGCTTAGGACTAGCGGGACTCACAGATACGCAGTATTTT.

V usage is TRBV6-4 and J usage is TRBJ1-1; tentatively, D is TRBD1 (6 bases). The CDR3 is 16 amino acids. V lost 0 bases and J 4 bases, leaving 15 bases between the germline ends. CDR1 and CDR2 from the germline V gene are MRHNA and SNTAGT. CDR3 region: CASSDSFTGSSTEAFF. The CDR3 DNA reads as TGTGCCAGCAGTGACTCGTTCACAGGGTCTAGCACTGAAGCTTTCTTT.

CDR3 DNA sequence: TGTGCCAGCAGCTTAACGAATGGACAGTACGAGCAGTACTTC. Translating gives CASSLTNGQYEQYF. The J gene is TRBJ2-7, the V gene TRBV7-3; possible D gene TRBD1, 6 bases. The germline V gene has CDR1 SGHTA and CDR2 FQGTGA. The ends were cut back, 0 bases at V and 4 bases at J, with 10 bases in the middle. The CDR3 runs to 14 residues. Supplemented by reference TRBV7-3 and TRBJ2-7, the full variable domain reads GAGVSQTPSNKVTEKGKYVELRCDPISGHTALYWYRQSLGQGPEFLIYFQGTGAADDSGLPNDRFFAVRPEGSVSTLKIQRTERGDSAVYLCASSLTNGQYEQYFGPGTRLTVT.

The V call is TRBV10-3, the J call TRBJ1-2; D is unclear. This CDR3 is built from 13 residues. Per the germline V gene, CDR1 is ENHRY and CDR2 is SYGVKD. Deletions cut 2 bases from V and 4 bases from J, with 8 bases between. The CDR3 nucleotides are TGTGCCATCAGTGAGACCCGCGTCTATGGCTACACCTTC. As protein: CAISETRVYGYTF.

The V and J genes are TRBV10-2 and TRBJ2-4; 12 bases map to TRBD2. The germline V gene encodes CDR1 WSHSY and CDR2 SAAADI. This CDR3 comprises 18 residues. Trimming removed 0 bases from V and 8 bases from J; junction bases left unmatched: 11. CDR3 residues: CASSESTRNLAGGYIQYF. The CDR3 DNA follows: TGCGCCAGCAGTGAGTCGACTAGAAATCTAGCGGGAGGGTACATTCAGTACTTC.

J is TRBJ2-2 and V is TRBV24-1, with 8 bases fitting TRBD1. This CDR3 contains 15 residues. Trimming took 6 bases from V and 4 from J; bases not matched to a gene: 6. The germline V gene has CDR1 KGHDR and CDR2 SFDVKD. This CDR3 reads CATSPKTGVTGELFF. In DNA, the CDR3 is TGTGCCACCAGTCCGAAGACAGGGGTCACCGGGGAGCTGTTTTTT.

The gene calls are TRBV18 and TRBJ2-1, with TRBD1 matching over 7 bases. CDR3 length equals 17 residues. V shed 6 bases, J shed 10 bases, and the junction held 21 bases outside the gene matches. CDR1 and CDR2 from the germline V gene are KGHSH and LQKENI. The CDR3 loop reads CASSINQGDPKGREQFF. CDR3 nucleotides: TGTGCCAGCTCCATAAACCAGGGGGACCCAAAGGGTCGGGAGCAGTTCTTC.

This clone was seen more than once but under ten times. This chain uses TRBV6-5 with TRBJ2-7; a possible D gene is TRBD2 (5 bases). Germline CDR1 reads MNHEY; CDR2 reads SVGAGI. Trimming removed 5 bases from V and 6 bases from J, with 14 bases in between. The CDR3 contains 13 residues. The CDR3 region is CASSITGRGEQYF. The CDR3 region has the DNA TGTGCCAGCAGTATCACGGGGAGAGGCGAGCAGTACTTC.

The CDR3 is CASSQDRARFMGPGNTIYF. In DNA form, the CDR3 reads TGTGCCAGCAGCCAAGACCGGGCCCGATTTATGGGGCCTGGAAACACCATATATTTT. J is TRBJ1-3 and V is TRBV14; maybe TRBD1 (5 bases). Germline-derived CDR1 and CDR2 are SGHDN and FVKESK. CDR3 length: 19 amino acids. Trimming cost V 0 bases and J 2 bases, with 20 bases left between them.

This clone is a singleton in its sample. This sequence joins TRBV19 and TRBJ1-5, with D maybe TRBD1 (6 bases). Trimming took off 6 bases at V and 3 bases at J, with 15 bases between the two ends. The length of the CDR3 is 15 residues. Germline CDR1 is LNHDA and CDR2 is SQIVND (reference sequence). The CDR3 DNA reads TGTGCCAGTAGGCCCACCAGGGGTGCCAATCAGCCCCAGCATTTT. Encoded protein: CASRPTRGANQPQHF.

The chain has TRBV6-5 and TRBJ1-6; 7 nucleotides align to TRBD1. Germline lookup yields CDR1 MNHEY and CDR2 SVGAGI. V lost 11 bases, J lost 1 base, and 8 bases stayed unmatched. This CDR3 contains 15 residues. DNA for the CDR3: TGTGCCGTCCAGGGGGGTAGTTCCTATAATTCACCCCTCCACTTT. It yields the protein CAVQGGSSYNSPLHF.